These 26 T cell receptor beta chains were all obtained from the same sample, sequenced in a study of radiation and T cells in renal cell carcinoma. The time point is: blood 2 weeks post-SBRT. Noted treatment: 15 Gy SBRT to primary tumor, nephrectomy 4 weeks later. Libraries were prepared by immunoSEQ multiplex PCR; TCRdb keeps only in-frame clonotypes and omits some of them. The sample gives roughly 130,000 clones, around 90% of which show up once; around 6% is in the top ten. The sample was blood, taken from a patient whose treatment included radiotherapy and nephrectomy. These receptors all come from a woman in her seventies with renal cell carcinoma.

With respect to this clone: One end of the junction is discordant with germline, which a read error may explain. This chain uses TRBV7-7 with TRBJ2-2, with D possibly matching TRBD2 (5 bases). Per the germline V gene, CDR1 is SSHAT and CDR2 is FNYEAQ (reference sequence). This CDR3 region has 13 residues. DNA of the CDR3: TGTGCTAGCAGCTTTGGAGGCACCGGGGAGCTGTTTTTT. Protein: CASSFGGTGELFF.

The J gene is TRBJ2-6, the V gene TRBV30; possible D gene TRBD1, 6 bases. The ends were cut back, 0 bases at V and 0 bases at J, with 21 bases in the middle. The CDR3 has 20 residues. Germline V gene lookup returns CDR1 GTSNPN and CDR2 SVGIG (reference sequence). The CDR3 DNA follows: TGTGCCTGGAGTGTAAAGGAAACCGGGACATTATTCTCTGGGGCCAACGTCCTGACTTTC. Translated: CAWSVKETGTLFSGANVLTF.

CDR3 protein: CASSADRFWFF. CDR3 in DNA: TGCGCCAGCAGCGCTGACAGGTTTTGGTTCTTC. The V call is TRBV5-1, the J call TRBJ2-1; D is perhaps TRBD1 (6 bases). The CDR3 covers 11 residues. Trimming pared 4 bases from V and 15 bases from J, leaving 14 bases between. Germline values: CDR1 SGHRS, CDR2 YFSETQ.

The V and J genes are TRBV11-2 and TRBJ2-5, with a possible D match to TRBD1 (5 bases). The V gene lost 3 bases and the J gene lost 2 bases, with 13 bases spanning the gap. Germline CDR1 is SGHAT and CDR2 is FQNNGV. The CDR3 runs to 15 residues. The CDR3 protein is CASSLQGYIQETQYF. Written as DNA, the CDR3 is TGTGCCAGCAGCTTGCAGGGATATATTCAAGAGACCCAGTACTTC.

The CDR3 coding sequence is TGTGCCAGCAGTGGACTAGGAGGAGGGGGGTCCTACAATGAGCAGTTCTTC. It codes for CASSGLGGGGSYNEQFF. The rearrangement joins TRBV6-1 to TRBJ2-1; D is possibly TRBD1 or TRBD2 (6 bases each). CDR1 is MNHNS, CDR2 SASEGT, per germline. The germline V and J ends were trimmed by 4 bases and 1 base, with 17 bases remaining between them. The CDR3 is 17 residues long.

This chain uses TRBV6-1 with TRBJ2-2; TRBD1 matches at 9 bases. The CDR3 covers 16 residues. The germline gives CDR1 MNHNS, CDR2 SASEGT. Trimming at V came to 4 bases and at J to 3 bases, leaving 6 bases not matched to a gene. The CDR3 reads CASSGGTGFHTGELFF. The CDR3 DNA is TGTGCCAGCAGTGGCGGGACAGGGTTTCACACCGGGGAGCTGTTTTTT.

J is TRBJ2-7 and V is TRBV5-4, with a possible D match to TRBD1 (5 bases). Germline V gene lookup returns CDR1 SGHNT and CDR2 YYREEE (reference sequence). V shed 3 bases and J shed 5 bases, with 15 bases lying between them. CDR3 length: 14 amino acids. The CDR3 coding sequence is TGTGCCAGCAGCTCGACTTTCAGGGTCCACGAGCAGTACTTC. Encoded protein: CASSSTFRVHEQYF.

The rearrangement joins TRBV4-2 to TRBJ2-3; 12 bases are shared with TRBD2. This CDR3 spans 16 amino acids. Germline trimming cut 0 bases from V and 5 bases from J; bases unmatched to any gene: 3. CDR1 and CDR2 (germline): LGHNA, YNFKEQ. The CDR3 loop reads CASSQELAGGLDTQYF. The CDR3 bases are TGTGCCAGCAGCCAAGAACTAGCGGGGGGTTTAGATACGCAGTATTTT.

The V call is TRBV28, the J call TRBJ1-5, with 7 bases aligning to TRBD1. The germline V gene encodes CDR1 MDHEN and CDR2 SYDVKM. V shed 10 bases and J 1 base; nucleotides not matched to a gene: 13. The CDR3 is made up of 16 amino acids. The chain's CDR3 is CAIRPGGADSNQPQHF. CDR3 DNA: TGTGCCATCAGGCCAGGGGGGGCTGACAGCAATCAGCCCCAGCATTTT. The full variable domain, in which reference TRBV28 and TRBJ1-5 provide the parts outside the CDR3, is DVKVTQSSRYLVKRTGEKVFLECVQDMDHENMFWYRQDPGLGLRLIYFSYDVKMKEKGDIPEGYSVSREKKERFSLILESASTNQTSMYLCAIRPGGADSNQPQHFGDGTRLSIL.

The CDR3 region is CASSPRVAGGETQYF. The CDR3 coding sequence is TGTGCCAGCAGTCCCCGAGTGGCGGGGGGAGAGACCCAGTACTTC. The chain has TRBV6-6 and TRBJ2-5, with TRBD2 matching 8 bases. V trimming: 5 bases; J trimming: 4 bases; junction bases outside the gene matches: 9. Germline values: CDR1 MNHNY, CDR2 SVGAGI (reference sequence). The CDR3 runs 15 residues.

Concerning this clone itself: The sample carries other DNA sequences with the same CDR3. The chain is built from TRBV7-9 and TRBJ1-2; 7 nucleotides line up with TRBD1. This CDR3 has 13 residues. J was trimmed by 5 bases and V by 5 bases; bases with no gene match: 5. Germline V CDR1 and CDR2: SEHNR, FQNEAQ (reference sequence). The CDR3 DNA reads TGTGCCAGCAGCCCCCCAGGGGGGTATGGCTACACCTTC. It codes for CASSPPGGYGYTF.

The V call is TRBV27, the J call TRBJ1-6; unclear D gene. The V end was cut by 6 bases, the J end by 0 bases, with 6 bases between. The CDR3 has 14 residues. Looked up from germline, CDR1 is MNHEY and CDR2 is SMNVEV (reference sequence). CDR3 coding DNA: TGTGCCAGCAGGGTAACCTCCTATAATTCACCCCTCCACTTT. Its translation is CASRVTSYNSPLHF.

This clone was detected a few times. This chain joins TRBV7-9 and TRBJ2-1; TRBD1 matches at 9 bases. This CDR3 is built from 17 residues. J was trimmed by 6 bases and V by 5 bases; bases with no gene match: 14. Germline V CDR1 and CDR2: SEHNR, FQNEAQ (reference sequence). In DNA form, the CDR3 reads TGTGCCAGCAGCCCCCCCGAGCCCGGGACAGGGTCCAATGAGCAGTTCTTC. Translating it yields CASSPPEPGTGSNEQFF.

This chain connects TRBV2 to TRBJ2-1; the D gene is possibly TRBD2 (6 bases). The V end lost 5 bases, the J end lost 6 bases, and 11 bases lay between the germline ends. The CDR3 loop spans 13 amino acids. CDR1 and CDR2 from the germline V gene are SNHLY and FYNNEI. The CDR3 nucleotides read TGTGCCAGCAGTTCGGGGGACGCCAATGAGCAGTTCTTC. This codes for CASSSGDANEQFF.

The sample holds a few counts of this clone. The chain joins TRBV5-1 to TRBJ2-7; D gene ambiguous. The CDR3 is 14 residues long. V was pared by 0 bases and J by 3 bases, with 10 bases between. The V gene's germline CDR1 is SGHRS and CDR2 YFSETQ. CDR3: CASSLGQSYYEQYF. As DNA, the CDR3 is TGCGCCAGCAGCTTGGGGCAGTCTTACTACGAGCAGTACTTC.

This sequence joins TRBV7-9 and TRBJ2-5; D unresolved. The germline CDR1 and CDR2 sequences are SEHNR and FQNEAQ (reference sequence). The V gene lost 5 bases and the J gene lost 5 bases, with 15 bases spanning the gap. This CDR3 has 14 residues. The CDR3 sequence is CASSQMGLHETQYF. As DNA, the CDR3 is TGTGCCAGCAGCCAAATGGGCTTGCACGAGACCCAGTACTTC.

As concerns this clone: Other DNA sequences in the same sample also yield this CDR3. The gene calls are TRBV19 and TRBJ1-6; 9 bases align to TRBD1. In germline, CDR1 is LNHDA, CDR2 SQIVND (reference sequence). J was trimmed by 8 bases and V by 6 bases; bases with no gene match: 2. The CDR3 has 13 residues. CDR3 sequence (DNA): TGTGCCAGTAGGGGACAGGGTGATTCACCCCTCCACTTT. It encodes CASRGQGDSPLHF.

Here the CDR3 DNA reads TGTGCCAGCAGTTTATATGGGGGGACTGAAGCTTTCTTT. Amino acid sequence: CASSLYGGTEAFF. The chain links TRBV27 to TRBJ1-1, with D maybe TRBD1 (5 bases). Germline V gene data show CDR1 as MNHEY and CDR2 as SMNVEV (reference sequence). Trimming stripped 1 base from V and 5 bases from J, with 8 bases between. The CDR3 contains 13 residues.

The chain links TRBV2 to TRBJ1-4, with D maybe TRBD1 (6 bases). Germline CDR1 and CDR2: SNHLY and FYNNEI. The CDR3 runs 17 residues. The V gene lost 6 bases and the J gene lost 5 bases, with 22 bases spanning the gap. CDR3 coding DNA: TGTGCCAGCAGGCCGACTTTGGGCAGGGGCAAGAATGAAAAACTGTTTTTT. Its protein product is CASRPTLGRGKNEKLFF.

The chain combines TRBV25-1 with TRBJ2-5, with TRBD2 matching 7 bases. Trimming removed 7 bases from V and 2 bases from J; junction bases left unmatched: 10. The CDR3 is 15 amino acids. Germline V gene lookup returns CDR1 MGHDK and CDR2 SYGVNS. The CDR3 reads CASNLGLAEQETQYF. The CDR3 DNA is TGTGCCAGCAATTTAGGGCTAGCGGAACAAGAGACCCAGTACTTC.

This clone was seen a few times. The CDR3 region has the DNA TGTGCCAGCAGCCCTCTATGGGGACAGGGGGGCGAGCAGTACTTC. This codes for CASSPLWGQGGEQYF. This chain connects TRBV6-5 to TRBJ2-7; 11 bases agree with TRBD1. Germline V gene lookup returns CDR1 MNHEY and CDR2 SVGAGI. The V and J ends lost 6 bases and 6 bases, in that order; junction bases with no gene match: 10. The CDR3 runs 15 residues.

J is TRBJ2-7 and V is TRBV6-6; D ambiguous. V was shortened by 7 bases and J by 2 bases, with 15 bases between the two germline ends. Germline CDR1 MNHNY, CDR2 SVGAGI (reference sequence). This CDR3 spans 14 amino acids. The CDR3 here is CASTSRWGTYEQYF. The CDR3 DNA reads TGTGCCAGCACCTCCCGGTGGGGTACCTACGAGCAGTACTTC.

The chain recombines TRBV6-5 with TRBJ2-2; 8 nucleotides agree with TRBD1. CDR3 length equals 15 residues. Trimming cost V 7 bases and J 3 bases; bases outside gene matches: 7. Germline values: CDR1 MNHEY, CDR2 SVGAGI. The CDR3 nucleotides are TGTGCCAGCACCGTGACAGGGGTCTACACCGGGGAGCTGTTTTTT. Its translation: CASTVTGVYTGELFF.

V usage is TRBV6-5 and J usage is TRBJ1-1; D call uncertain. The CDR3 runs to 9 residues. V lost 8 bases and J lost 6, with 4 bases in between. The germline CDR1 and CDR2 sequences are MNHEY and SVGAGI. CDR3 amino acids: CASLPEAFF. The CDR3 DNA reads as TGTGCCAGCCTCCCTGAAGCTTTCTTT.

The chain employs TRBV5-1 and TRBJ2-4; D is tentatively TRBD1 or TRBD2 (6 bases each). Trimming cost V 0 bases and J 7 bases, with 11 bases left between them. The CDR3 extends over 14 amino acids. Germline assignment: CDR1 SGHRS and CDR2 YFSETQ. Here the CDR3 DNA reads TGCGCCAGCAGCTTGGTAAGGGGGGCGAACATTCAGTACTTC. It encodes CASSLVRGANIQYF.

This rearrangement joins TRBV27 to TRBJ2-7; 12 bases align to TRBD2. This CDR3 comprises 16 residues. V lost 5 bases to trimming and J lost 6 bases; unmatched junction nucleotides: 11. From germline, CDR1 is MNHEY and CDR2 SMNVEV (reference sequence). The chain's CDR3 is CASSAMAGLAGFEQYF. In DNA form, the CDR3 reads TGTGCCAGCAGTGCAATGGCCGGACTAGCGGGGTTCGAGCAGTACTTC.